These T cell receptor beta chains were read from a single sample in a study of T cells after yellow fever vaccination. TCRdb reprocessed the 5' RACE reads via MiXCR and lists one record per CDR3 protein. Found here are 150,000 to 200,000 distinct CDR3 sequences, around 10% of them singletons; the top ten hold 35% to 40%. The source material was CD8+ T cells sorted from PBMCs, sampled 15 days after the yellow fever booster vaccination. These receptors all stem from a man younger than 30 who received the YFV17D yellow fever vaccine. CDR3s include the opening cysteine and the closing phenylalanine or tryptophan. Each record gives: clone size, D gene, V gene, J gene, CDR3 DNA, CDR3 protein. The D gene is left open where the match is weak. Not every row has a clone size; where given, it reads once, few, many or a size class.

>NA|NA|TRBV10-3|TRBJ1-6
TGTGCCATCAGTGAGTCGGGTGGGAGCTCCTATAATTCACCCCTCCACTTT
CAISESGGSSYNSPLHF
>NA|NA|TRBV4-1|TRBJ1-2
TGCGCCAGCAGCCAAGTTCGTCAAGATTCCTATGGCTACACCTTC
CASSQVRQDSYGYTF
>NA|NA|TRBV7-2|TRBJ1-2
TGTGCCAGCAGCTTAGTGGGTGGCGATGGCTACACCTTC
CASSLVGGDGYTF
>many|NA|TRBV4-1|TRBJ2-1
TGCGCCAGCAGCTCGAGGGAACAGGTAAATGAGCAGTTCTTC
CASSSREQVNEQFF
>few|NA|TRBV20-1|TRBJ1-1
TGCAGTGCTAGAGATGGGGTTTACACTGAAGCTTTCTTT
CSARDGVYTEAFF
>few|TRBD2|TRBV9|TRBJ2-1
TGTGCCAGCAGCGTAGGCGCCTCTAGCGGCAATGAGCAGTTCTTC
CASSVGASSGNEQFF
>NA|NA|TRBV7-9|TRBJ2-5
TGTGCCAGCAGCTTAGCGCTCGCCCGACGTAAGGAGACCCAGTACTTC
CASSLALARRKETQYF
>few|TRBD1|TRBV7-8|TRBJ2-7
TGTGCCAGCAGCTCCTCCGGGACAGGATACTACGAGCAGTACTTC
CASSSSGTGYYEQYF
>NA|TRBD2|TRBV9|TRBJ2-1
TGTGCCAGCAGTCAGACTAGCGGGGGGTCTGTTTACAATGAGCAGTTCTTC
CASSQTSGGSVYNEQFF
>NA|NA|TRBV11-2|TRBJ2-2
TGTGCCAGCAGCCCCTCGGAGGGGGCCACCACCGGGGAGCTGTTTTTT
CASSPSEGATTGELFF
>NA|NA|TRBV7-9|TRBJ1-2
TGTGCCAGCAGCTATGTGGGGCTTGTTAACTATGGCTACACCTTC
CASSYVGLVNYGYTF
>NA|NA|TRBV6-5|TRBJ2-7
TGTGCCAGCAGTTACCTACAGGGAAAGTACGAGCAGTACTTC
CASSYLQGKYEQYF
>few|TRBD1|TRBV5-1|TRBJ2-5
TGCGCCAGCAGCTTGGATGGACAGGGCCAAGAGACCCAGTACTTC
CASSLDGQGQETQYF
>NA|NA|TRBV29-1|TRBJ1-2
TGCAGCGTTGAGGGCCGGGGAACTAACTATGGCTACACCTTC
CSVEGRGTNYGYTF
>NA|NA|TRBV12-3/TRBV12-4|TRBJ1-1
TGTGCCAGCAGCCGGGGCGCTGAAGCTTTCTTT
CASSRGAEAFF
>few|NA|TRBV7-9|TRBJ1-2
TGTGCCAGCAGTAGGGGGACCGAGTATGGCTACACCTTC
CASSRGTEYGYTF
>many|NA|TRBV11-2|TRBJ1-4
TGTGCCAGCAGCTCTCCGCCCGGAGGTTCGTTTAATGAAAAACTGTTTTTT
CASSSPPGGSFNEKLFF
>few|NA|TRBV9|TRBJ1-5
TGTGCCAGCAGCGTAGACATAAATCAGCCCCAGCATTTT
CASSVDINQPQHF